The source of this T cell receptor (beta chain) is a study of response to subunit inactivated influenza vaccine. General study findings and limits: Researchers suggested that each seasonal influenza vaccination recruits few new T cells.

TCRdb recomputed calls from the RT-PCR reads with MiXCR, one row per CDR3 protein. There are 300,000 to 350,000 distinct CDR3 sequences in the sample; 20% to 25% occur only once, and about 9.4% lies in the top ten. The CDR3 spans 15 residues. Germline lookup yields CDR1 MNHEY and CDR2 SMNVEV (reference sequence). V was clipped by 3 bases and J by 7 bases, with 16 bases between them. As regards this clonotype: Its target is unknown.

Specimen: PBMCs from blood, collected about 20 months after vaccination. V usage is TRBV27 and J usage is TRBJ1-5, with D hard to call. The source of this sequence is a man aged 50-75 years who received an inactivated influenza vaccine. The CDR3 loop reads CASSFDPNPGQPQHF. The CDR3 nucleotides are TGTGCCAGCAGTTTTGATCCGAATCCAGGCCAGCCCCAGCATTTT.